Following are 8 T cell receptor beta chains from one sample sequenced in a study of cytomegalovirus exposure and HLA in healthy donors. Method: immunoSEQ multiplex PCR; TCRdb's copy keeps in-frame clones and lacks some. The sample has approximately 57,000 clones, 80% to 95% seen once. The sample comprised PBMCs. The receptors were sampled from a woman between 18 and 30 years old in good health and CMV-seronegative.

This sequence joins TRBV11-2 and TRBJ2-7, with TRBD2 as a possible D gene (6 bases). The CDR3 spans 11 residues. Germline CDR1 and CDR2: SGHAT and FQNNGV. The DNA of the CDR3 is TGTGCCAGCAGCTTACTTCGGGAGCTCGACGTC. It translates to CASSLLRELDV.

This chain connects TRBV27 to TRBJ2-7, with 11 bases matching TRBD1. This CDR3 is built from 13 residues. CDR1 and CDR2 from the germline V gene are MNHEY and SMNVEV (reference sequence). The trim removed 8 bases at V and 4 bases at J, leaving 4 bases unmatched. This CDR3 reads CASRGQGGYEQYF. CDR3 DNA: TGTGCCAGCCGGGGACAGGGGGGGTACGAGCAGTACTTC.

This chain links TRBV18 with TRBJ1-4; possibly TRBD1 for D (5 bases). CDR3 length: 17 amino acids. Germline V gene sequence: CDR1 KGHSH, CDR2 LQKENI. Trimming took off 6 bases at V and 3 bases at J, with 20 bases between the two ends. The CDR3 protein is CASSLQDTPGPNEKLFF. CDR3 coding DNA: TGTGCCAGCTCCCTCCAGGACACTCCAGGGCCTAATGAAAAACTGTTTTTT.

This rearrangement joins TRBV12-5 to TRBJ2-3, with 8 bases that match TRBD2. The V gene end was trimmed by 5 bases and the J gene end by 1 base; junction bases not matched to a gene: 5. The CDR3 runs to 15 residues. From germline, CDR1 is LGHNT and CDR2 FRNRAP. The CDR3 coding sequence is TGTGCTAGTGGTCAGAGCGGGGGAGGCACAGATACGCAGTATTTT. The encoded protein is CASGQSGGGTDTQYF.

The chain uses TRBV5-6 and TRBJ1-5; the D gene is possibly TRBD1 (6 bases). The CDR3 contains 16 residues. Germline assignment: CDR1 SGHDT and CDR2 YYEEEE. Trimming cost V 3 bases and J 4 bases, with 17 bases left between them. The CDR3 nucleotides are TGTGCCAGCAGCTCACTTACCGGGACAAGGAATCAGCCCCAGCATTTT. As protein: CASSSLTGTRNQPQHF. Complete variable domain (other parts from reference TRBV5-6 and TRBJ1-5): DAGVTQSPTHLIKTRGQQVTLRCSPKSGHDTVSWYQQALGQGPQFIFQYYEEEERQRGNFPDRFSGHQFPNYSSELNVNALLLGDSALYLCASSSLTGTRNQPQHFGDGTRLSIL.

The chain is built from TRBV5-1 and TRBJ2-3; D is undetermined. The CDR3 sequence is 16 residues long. Deletions cut 4 bases from V and 0 bases from J, with 15 bases between. Germline V gene lookup returns CDR1 SGHRS and CDR2 YFSETQ. CDR3 nucleotides: TGCGCCAGCAGCCCCAATCCCAGGCCTAGCACAGATACGCAGTATTTT. It specifies CASSPNPRPSTDTQYF.

This chain joins TRBV9 and TRBJ2-2, with a possible D match to TRBD1 (6 bases). Germline V gene sequence: CDR1 SGDLS, CDR2 YYNGEE. Trimming shortened V by 3 bases and J by 6 bases, and 9 bases separated the two germline ends. The CDR3 extends over 13 amino acids. The CDR3 protein is CASSASGAGELFF. In nucleotides, the CDR3 is TGTGCCAGCAGCGCTTCAGGGGCCGGGGAGCTGTTTTTT.

The chain joins TRBV28 to TRBJ1-1; unclear D gene. Per germline, CDR1 MDHEN and CDR2 SYDVKM. Trimming removed 7 bases from V and 3 bases from J, with 12 bases in between. CDR3 length: 13 residues. The CDR3 loop is CASILSGDTEAFF. The CDR3 DNA reads as TGTGCCAGCATCCTTTCGGGAGACACTGAAGCTTTCTTT. Using reference TRBV28 and TRBJ1-1 for the parts outside the CDR3, the full variable domain is DVKVTQSSRYLVKRTGEKVFLECVQDMDHENMFWYRQDPGLGLRLIYFSYDVKMKEKGDIPEGYSVSREKKERFSLILESASTNQTSMYLCASILSGDTEAFFGQGTRLTVV.